This T cell receptor beta chain was profiled in a study of vaccination effects on CD4 cells after COVID-19. Using immunoSEQ multiplex PCR, the repertoire was profiled, and TCRdb retains in-frame clones only, with some absent. This table holds around 28,000 clones, 75% to 80% found once. Antigen-specific CD4+ T cell clonotypes were called by their expansion after viral peptide-pool culture in ViraFEST. A roughly 11-day culture period preceded the isolation of CD4+ T cells. PCR-confirmed SARS-CoV-2 infection occurred in the person between March and December 2020. V shed 5 bases and J 8 bases; nucleotides not matched to a gene: 8. This CDR3 is 14 amino acids long. Germline V CDR1 and CDR2: LNHDA, SQIVND (reference sequence). A few counts support this clone. Its matching antigen is unknown.

V is TRBV19 and J is TRBJ2-1; 8 nucleotides agree with TRBD1. Sequenced here: CD4+ T cells from PBMCs cultured with HCoV-NL63 spike peptides, sampled before COVID-19 vaccination. The receptor was isolated from a human donor who had a prior SARS-CoV-2 infection. In nucleotides, the CDR3 is TGTGCCAGTAGTTTCAAAGACAGGGGCTATGAGCAGTTCTTC. Translating it yields CASSFKDRGYEQFF.